The 27 T cell receptor beta chains below all came from one sample that was sequenced in a study of chemoradiotherapy in HPV16-positive cancers. Here immunoSEQ multiplex PCR was the method, and the copy in TCRdb shows in-frame clones only, minus some. The sample has 12,000 to 15,000 clones; around 90% are singletons. Specimen: blood, collected from a patient who underwent chemoradiotherapy. These receptor sequences come from a human donor with HPV-associated anogenital cancer.

This clone was found a few times. The chain uses TRBV5-1 and TRBJ2-7, with TRBD2 matching over 9 bases. Trimming at V came to 4 bases and at J to 3 bases, leaving 11 bases not matched to a gene. CDR3 length: 16 residues. The germline CDR1 and CDR2 sequences are SGHRS and YFSETQ. CDR3 residues: CASSGPGTSWGYEQYF. CDR3 DNA sequence: TGCGCCAGCAGCGGCCCAGGGACTAGCTGGGGCTACGAGCAGTACTTC. The full variable domain, in which reference TRBV5-1 and TRBJ2-7 provide the parts outside the CDR3, is KAGVTQTPRYLIKTRGQQVTLSCSPISGHRSVSWYQQTPGQGLQFLFEYFSETQRNKGNFPGRFSGRQFSNSRSEMNVSTLELGDSALYLCASSGPGTSWGYEQYFGPGTRLTVT.

V gene TRBV11-1 combines with J gene TRBJ1-2; possibly TRBD1 for D (6 bases). Trimming shortened V by 5 bases and J by 11 bases, and 15 bases separated the two germline ends. CDR1 is SGHAT, CDR2 FQDESV, per germline (reference sequence). This CDR3 contains 12 residues. In DNA form, the CDR3 reads TGTGCCAGCAGCAACCACGGGGGCGATTACACCTTC. Amino acid sequence: CASSNHGGDYTF.

The chain combines TRBV5-1 with TRBJ2-3; 9 bases match TRBD2. The CDR3 spans 15 residues. J was trimmed by 6 bases and V by 5 bases; bases with no gene match: 10. Germline CDR1 and CDR2: SGHRS and YFSETQ. The CDR3 region has the DNA TGCGCCAGCAGTCTGGCGGGGGGGCACTTTGATACGCAGTATTTT. It translates to CASSLAGGHFDTQYF.

The genes are TRBV2 and TRBJ2-5, with 9 bases aligning to TRBD1. The CDR3 length is 13 residues. Germline-derived CDR1 and CDR2 are SNHLY and FYNNEI. V was clipped by 5 bases and J by 4 bases; unmatched bases: 2. CDR3 in DNA: TGTGCCAGCAGTAGGACAGGGGCAGAGACCCAGTACTTC. Amino acids: CASSRTGAETQYF.

The V call is TRBV19, the J call TRBJ1-2; D is possibly TRBD1 (5 bases). The CDR3 spans 14 residues. Germline V gene lookup returns CDR1 LNHDA and CDR2 SQIVND (reference sequence). Between the trimmed V and J ends, which lost 4 bases and 4 bases, there was a span of 13 bases. This CDR3 is CASSTDSGLYGYTF. In DNA, the CDR3 is TGTGCCAGTAGTACGGACTCAGGGCTCTATGGCTACACCTTC.

This clone was found once. This chain connects TRBV19 to TRBJ1-5, with TRBD1 matching 7 bases. The CDR3 is made up of 13 amino acids. Germline lookup yields CDR1 LNHDA and CDR2 SQIVND (reference sequence). V was clipped by 6 bases and J by 5 bases; unmatched bases: 4. CDR3 protein: CASSKDRDQPQHF. The DNA for the CDR3 is TGTGCCAGTAGCAAAGACAGGGATCAGCCCCAGCATTTT.

The rearrangement links TRBV5-6 to TRBJ1-3; no clear D. Germline CDR1 reads SGHDT; CDR2 reads YYEEEE. V was pared by 0 bases and J by 2 bases, with 9 bases between. CDR3 length equals 15 residues. The CDR3 coding sequence is TGTGCCAGCAGCTTGGAGGGTACGACTGGAAACACCATATATTTT. This codes for CASSLEGTTGNTIYF. Full variable domain (rest looked up from reference TRBV5-6 and TRBJ1-3): DAGVTQSPTHLIKTRGQQVTLRCSPKSGHDTVSWYQQALGQGPQFIFQYYEEEERQRGNFPDRFSGHQFPNYSSELNVNALLLGDSALYLCASSLEGTTGNTIYFGEGSWLTVV.

The chain employs TRBV30 and TRBJ1-5; maybe TRBD1 (5 bases). The CDR3 covers 15 residues. V lost 2 bases, J lost 2 bases, and 13 bases lay in between. CDR1 is GTSNPN and CDR2 is SVGIG in the germline V gene (reference sequence). The CDR3 loop is CAWSTGRARNQPQHF. The DNA for the CDR3 is TGTGCCTGGAGTACGGGACGGGCTCGCAATCAGCCCCAGCATTTT. Filled out from reference TRBV30 and TRBJ1-5, the complete variable domain reads SQTIHQWPATLVQPVGSPLSLECTVEGTSNPNLYWYRQAAGRGLQLLFYSVGIGQISSEVPQNLSASRPQDRQFILSSKKLLLSDSGFYLCAWSTGRARNQPQHFGDGTRLSIL.

The chain carries TRBV19 and TRBJ1-4; D gene unclear. The germline V gene has CDR1 LNHDA and CDR2 SQIVND (reference sequence). The CDR3 sequence is 15 residues long. The germline V and J ends were trimmed by 8 bases and 0 bases, with 13 bases remaining between them. This CDR3 is CASRPPGTTNEKLFF. DNA for the CDR3: TGTGCCAGTCGACCGCCCGGGACAACTAATGAAAAACTGTTTTTT.

This clone appeared a single time. DNA for the CDR3: TGCGCCAGCAGCTTGTTGGGGGGCGCGGAAGGCTACACCTTC. It translates to CASSLLGGAEGYTF. V gene TRBV5-1 combines with J gene TRBJ1-2, with D maybe TRBD1 (6 bases). Between the trimmed V and J ends, which lost 1 base and 8 bases, there was a span of 15 bases. CDR1 and CDR2 (germline): SGHRS, YFSETQ. This CDR3 is built from 14 residues.

V gene TRBV7-2 combines with J gene TRBJ1-2, with D tentatively TRBD1 (6 bases). The CDR3 spans 13 residues. The germline V gene encodes CDR1 SGHTA and CDR2 FQGNSA. V gave up 3 bases and J gave up 7 bases, with 12 bases separating them. The CDR3 DNA reads TGTGCCAGCAGCTTCCGCCTAGGGGGTGGCTACACCTTC. This translates into CASSFRLGGGYTF.

The chain recombines TRBV7-9 with TRBJ2-3, with 7 bases that match TRBD1. V was pared by 3 bases and J by 0 bases, with 12 bases of the junction left unmatched. From germline, CDR1 is SEHNR and CDR2 FQNEAQ (reference sequence). The CDR3 length is 18 residues. CDR3 in amino acids: CASSFTLQTGSSTDTQYF. DNA for the CDR3: TGTGCCAGCAGCTTTACCCTGCAGACAGGGAGTAGCACAGATACGCAGTATTTT.

V is TRBV7-2 and J is TRBJ2-5, with 9 bases aligning to TRBD2. J was trimmed by 5 bases and V by 8 bases; bases with no gene match: 6. The V gene's germline CDR1 is SGHTA and CDR2 FQGNSA. The CDR3 is made up of 13 amino acids. DNA of the CDR3: TGTGCCAGCGGCGGGAGGGCATGGGAGACCCAGTACTTC. Protein product: CASGGRAWETQYF.

The rearrangement uses TRBV5-1 and TRBJ2-4, with D tentatively TRBD1 (6 bases). Germline V gene sequence: CDR1 SGHRS, CDR2 YFSETQ. The V end was cut by 3 bases, the J end by 3 bases, with 10 bases between. The CDR3 contains 14 residues. CDR3 in amino acids: CASSYGQLKNIQYF. CDR3 nucleotides: TGCGCCAGCAGCTATGGACAGCTCAAAAACATTCAGTACTTC. The whole variable domain, remainder taken from reference TRBV5-1 and TRBJ2-4, is KAGVTQTPRYLIKTRGQQVTLSCSPISGHRSVSWYQQTPGQGLQFLFEYFSETQRNKGNFPGRFSGRQFSNSRSEMNVSTLELGDSALYLCASSYGQLKNIQYFGAGTRLSVL.

This chain links TRBV6-5 with TRBJ2-2; a possible D gene is TRBD2 (6 bases). Per germline, CDR1 MNHEY and CDR2 SVGAGI. With 5 bases removed from V and 4 bases from J, the gap between germline ends came to 14 bases. CDR3 size: 15 residues. CDR3 bases: TGTGCCAGCAGTCCCCGGGGGTCCGGCACCGGGGAGCTGTTTTTT. This sequence encodes CASSPRGSGTGELFF.

This rearrangement joins TRBV9 to TRBJ2-2; the D gene is possibly TRBD2 (7 bases). This CDR3 spans 13 amino acids. The V and J ends lost 7 bases and 3 bases respectively, with 10 bases between them. CDR1 SGDLS and CDR2 YYNGEE come from the germline V gene. The CDR3 DNA reads as TGTGCCAGCGGGGGGGGCCACACCGGGGAGCTGTTTTTT. Translated: CASGGGHTGELFF.

This rearrangement joins TRBV19 to TRBJ1-1; D may be TRBD1 (5 bases). V was shortened by 3 bases and J by 3 bases, with 8 bases between the two germline ends. The CDR3 is 13 amino acids. Per germline, CDR1 LNHDA and CDR2 SQIVND (reference sequence). CDR3: CASSIVRDTEAFF. The DNA of the CDR3 is TGTGCCAGTAGTATTGTCAGGGACACTGAAGCTTTCTTT.

V gene TRBV21-1 combines with J gene TRBJ2-3; the DNA was not used to check the table's D call, TRBD1. TRBV21-1 represents a pseudogene. The CDR3 loop spans 15 amino acids. CDR3 loop: CAGRTGHDLEDTQYF. In DNA, the CDR3 is TGTGCCGGGCGGACAGGGCATGACTTGGAAGATACGCAGTATTTT.

The CDR3 here is CASSFSGLLGYGYTF. The DNA for the CDR3 is TGTGCCAGCAGCTTTTCAGGGTTATTGGGCTATGGCTACACCTTC. The chain is built from TRBV7-2 and TRBJ1-2, with a tentative D call TRBD1 (5 bases). V was pared by 3 bases and J by 4 bases, with 15 bases between. CDR1 and CDR2 (germline): SGHTA, FQGNSA. The CDR3 has 15 amino acids.

The table lists this clone with a few counts. The V and J genes are TRBV29-1 and TRBJ1-1; D is possibly TRBD1 (5 bases). Germline CDR1 and CDR2: SQVTM and ANQGSEA. With 7 bases removed from V and 3 bases from J, the gap between germline ends came to 15 bases. The CDR3 covers 13 residues. The CDR3 nucleotides read TGCAGCGGTGGCCGGGACGGTGACACTGAAGCTTTCTTT. Amino acids: CSGGRDGDTEAFF.

The V and J genes are TRBV10-3 and TRBJ1-2, with D hard to call. The ends were cut back, 0 bases at V and 6 bases at J, with 5 bases in the middle. Germline values: CDR1 ENHRY, CDR2 SYGVKD. The CDR3 spans 12 residues. CDR3 in DNA: TGTGCCATCAGTGAGTCAGGGAATGGCTACACCTTC. Translating gives CAISESGNGYTF.

The chain uses TRBV7-9 and TRBJ2-7, with D tentatively TRBD2 (6 bases). CDR3 length equals 12 residues. Per the germline V gene, CDR1 is SEHNR and CDR2 is FQNEAQ (reference sequence). V was shortened by 7 bases and J by 7 bases, with 14 bases between the two germline ends. CDR3 residues: CASTPEGREQYF. CDR3 bases: TGTGCCAGCACCCCGGAGGGTAGGGAGCAGTACTTC.

The V call is TRBV4-1, the J call TRBJ2-5, with D hard to call. The J call is doubtful: the DNA matches TRBJ2-7 better. Germline assignment: CDR1 MGHRA and CDR2 YSYEKL. This CDR3 has 11 amino acids. The CDR3 nucleotides are TGCGCCAGCAGCCAAAGCGACGAGCAGTACTTC. Translated, it gives CASSQSDEQYF.

The chain couples TRBV19 to TRBJ2-7, with 11 bases that match TRBD1. In germline, CDR1 is LNHDA, CDR2 SQIVND (reference sequence). CDR3 length: 14 residues. The V and J ends lost 5 bases and 4 bases, in that order; junction bases with no gene match: 4. As DNA, the CDR3 is TGTGCCAGTAGTTCGGGACAGGGGGAGTACGAGCAGTACTTC. Translating gives CASSSGQGEYEQYF. Drawing the rest from reference TRBV19 and TRBJ2-7, the complete variable domain is DGGITQSPKYLFRKEGQNVTLSCEQNLNHDAMYWYRQDPGQGLRLIYYSQIVNDFQKGDIAEGYSVSREKKESFPLTVTSAQKNPTAFYLCASSSGQGEYEQYFGPGTRLTVT.

The rearrangement uses TRBV18 and TRBJ2-2; no clear D. This CDR3 region has 11 residues. V lost 6 bases and J lost 1, with 0 bases in between. Germline V gene sequence: CDR1 KGHSH, CDR2 LQKENI. CDR3 bases: TGTGCCAGCTCGAACACCGGGGAGCTGTTTTTT. Amino acid sequence: CASSNTGELFF.

This chain connects TRBV4-3 to TRBJ1-5, with D possibly TRBD1 on 5 matching bases. Germline lookup yields CDR1 LGHNA and CDR2 YSLEER. V was cut by 7 bases and J by 4 bases, with 20 bases left in between. This CDR3 has 16 amino acids. The CDR3 spells CASTPEIGRVNQPQHF. Written as DNA, the CDR3 is TGCGCCAGCACCCCGGAAATTGGCAGGGTTAATCAGCCCCAGCATTTT.

The rearrangement links TRBV28 to TRBJ1-1; no definite D call. The CDR3 extends over 12 amino acids. The ends were cut back, 7 bases at V and 1 base at J, with 7 bases in the middle. Germline loops: CDR1 MDHEN, CDR2 SYDVKM. The CDR3 here is CASTMGNTEAFF. Here the CDR3 DNA reads TGTGCCAGCACCATGGGGAACACTGAAGCTTTCTTT.